Below, one TCR beta chain is given with its context. The data were taken from a study of shared clonotypes between healthy human individuals. Some clones are missing from TCRdb's copy, which holds only in-frame ones; the method was immunoSEQ multiplex PCR. The data contain around 750,000 clones, around 74% of them singletons. Sequencing input: memory CD4+ T cells sorted from blood. Subset denoted: CD45RA-negative fraction. This receptor was obtained from a woman under 40 in good health.

In nucleotides, the CDR3 is TGTGCCAGCAGAAGGCAGGGGGAATACGAGCAGTACTTC. Protein product: CASRRQGEYEQYF. V and J are TRBV27 and TRBJ2-7, with TRBD1 matching 7 bases. The germline V gene encodes CDR1 MNHEY and CDR2 SMNVEV (reference sequence). The CDR3 has 13 amino acids. After removal of 6 bases from V and 4 bases from J, the junction contained 6 bases not matched to a gene.